This TCR beta chain was retrieved from a study of blood T cell repertoires in COVID-19. Across the whole study: Samples of COVID-19 (acute and convalescent) were obtained from the United States, Italy and Spain.

Measured with immunoSEQ multiplex PCR; TCRdb has only the in-frame clones, and not every one. This sample yields about 400,000 clones, of which approximately 88% are seen a single time; around 1.3% belongs to the top ten. The receptor was derived from a man in his forties or fifties with acute or convalescent COVID-19. Specimen: peripheral blood.

In DNA, the CDR3 is TGTGCCAGCAGACCCTCGGGGGGGAGACAGTACTTC. Protein sequence: CASRPSGGRQYF. V usage is TRBV5-8 and J usage is TRBJ2-7; 8 bases are a match to TRBD2. Germline V gene data show CDR1 as SGHTS and CDR2 as YDEGEE. V was pared by 5 bases and J by 10 bases, with 8 bases of the junction left unmatched. This CDR3 region has 12 residues. The variable domain in full, with the rest retrieved from reference TRBV5-8 and TRBJ2-7, is EAGVTQSPTHLIKTRGQQATLRCSPISGHTSVYWYQQALGLGLQFLLWYDEGEERNRGNFPPRFSGRQFPNYSSELNVNALELEDSALYLCASRPSGGRQYFGPGTRLTVT.